This record covers a single T cell receptor (beta chain). This clonotype was found a few times. There is no known antigen for this receptor. No clone much larger than this one lies a single base away; base qualities are absent. This sample is part of a study of CD8+CD57+ T cells in acquired aplastic anemia (dated by TCRdb to between 2017 and 2018). Notes on the research overall: Extracted DNA from sorted CD4+ and CD8+ cells averaged approximately 3 ug, ranging from about 0.19 to 30 ug. CD8+CD57+ expansion was defined as a frequency above the mean frequency observed in healthy subjects.

Flow cytometry had shown CD8+CD57+ cell expansion in the patients selected for sequencing. All patients had severe acquired aplastic anemia diagnosed by International Study of Aplastic Anemia and Agranulocytosis and Camitta criteria. No therapy had been received by the patients at the time of blood sampling. The study deep-sequenced TCR repertoires of sorted CD4+ and CD8+ blood T cells from severe aplastic anemia patients and healthy subjects. In the USA, patient enrollment took place under clinicaltrials.gov protocols 00001620, 01623167, 00001397, 00071045, 00081523 and 00961064. Ficoll-Paque density gradient centrifugation was used to isolate peripheral blood mononuclear cells. Before DNA was extracted, CD4+ and CD8+ T cells were sorted using either FACS or magnetic beads. Study-wide conclusions, independent of this receptor: Roughly 29 CD8+ CDR3 sequences were found to be shared between patients and controls, but these sequences appeared to be highly expressed in patients and within the immunodominant clones of the patients. Between patients and healthy controls, no significant difference in CD8+ Simpson's diversity was found (P=0.060).

The germline V gene yields SGHAT for CDR1 and FQNNGV for CDR2. Relative to germline, V is 1 base shorter and J is 0 bases shorter, with 15 bases between their ends. The CDR3 has 17 amino acids, counting the end cysteine and phenylalanine. Left in the record is the CDR3 DNA by itself, 51 bases read in frame from the first base. Profiling of TCR beta VDJ combinations and CDR3 sequences used genomic DNA as the template. An Illumina HiSeq 2000 was the platform used for TCR repertoire sequencing. The authors processed their data as follows. TRBV/TRBJ rearrangement plots, CDR3 size and DJ length profiles, and Simpson's diversity index were used to assess repertoires. The most abundant DNA sequence in the deep sequencing data was taken as the immunodominant clone. CDR3 amino acid sequences were screened for sharing across subjects and were compared with published repertoires and the VDJdb database. The public reads were reprocessed in TCRdb via fastp at Q25 and MiXCR, keeping in-frame beta chains. Identical CDR3 protein sequences are pooled into one entry, listed with their most common genes and DNA. TCRdb, not the authors, supplied the V and J calls. This sample lists approximately 150,000 distinct CDR3 sequences; roughly half were detected once. Together, the top ten hold 3.2% of the sample.

The specimen was sorted CD4+, CD8+, or CD8+CD57+ T cells (not recorded which) from PBMCs. The source is a human donor with aplastic anemia. The V gene is TRBV11-2 and the J gene is TRBJ1-1; no D gene can be assigned with confidence. The DNA sequence is as follows: TGTGCCAGCAGCTTAGTCGGTCGGGGTAGGGTGAACACTGAAGCTTTCTTT. It codes for CASSLVGRGRVNTEAFF.